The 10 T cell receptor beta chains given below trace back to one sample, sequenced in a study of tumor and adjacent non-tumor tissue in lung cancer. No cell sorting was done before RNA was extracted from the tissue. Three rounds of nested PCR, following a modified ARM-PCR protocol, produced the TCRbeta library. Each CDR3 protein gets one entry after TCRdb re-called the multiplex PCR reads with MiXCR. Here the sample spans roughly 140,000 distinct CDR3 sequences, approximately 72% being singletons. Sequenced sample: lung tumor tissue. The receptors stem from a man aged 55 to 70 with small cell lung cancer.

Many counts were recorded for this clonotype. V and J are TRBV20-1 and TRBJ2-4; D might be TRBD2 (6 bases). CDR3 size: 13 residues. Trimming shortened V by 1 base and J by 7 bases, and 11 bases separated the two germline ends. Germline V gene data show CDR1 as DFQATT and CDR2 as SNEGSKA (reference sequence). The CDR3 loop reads CSARARDFNIQYF. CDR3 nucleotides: TGCAGTGCTAGAGCCCGGGACTTTAACATTCAGTACTTC.

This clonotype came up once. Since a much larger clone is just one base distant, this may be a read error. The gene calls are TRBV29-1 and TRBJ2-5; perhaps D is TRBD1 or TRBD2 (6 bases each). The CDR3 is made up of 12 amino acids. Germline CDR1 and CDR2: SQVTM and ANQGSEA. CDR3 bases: TGCATCGTGGGGGGCAGACAAGAGACCCAGTACTTC. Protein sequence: CIVGGRQETQYF.

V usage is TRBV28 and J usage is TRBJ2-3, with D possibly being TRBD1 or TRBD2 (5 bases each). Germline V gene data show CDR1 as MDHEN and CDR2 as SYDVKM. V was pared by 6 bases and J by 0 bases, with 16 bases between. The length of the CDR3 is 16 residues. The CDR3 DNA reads TGTGCCAGCAGCCTTCTTTCGGGACGGAGCACAGATACGCAGTATTTT. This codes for CASSLLSGRSTDTQYF.

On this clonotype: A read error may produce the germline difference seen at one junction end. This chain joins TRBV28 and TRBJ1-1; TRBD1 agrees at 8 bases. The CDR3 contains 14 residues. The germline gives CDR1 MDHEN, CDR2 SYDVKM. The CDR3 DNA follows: TGTGGCAGCAGCTTCGACAGGGGAGCCGGTTGGGCTTTCTTT. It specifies CGSSFDRGAGWAFF.

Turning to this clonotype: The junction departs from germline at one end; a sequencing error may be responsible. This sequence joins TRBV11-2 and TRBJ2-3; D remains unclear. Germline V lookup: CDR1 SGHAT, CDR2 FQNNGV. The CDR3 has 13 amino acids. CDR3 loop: CTSSFGSTDTQYF. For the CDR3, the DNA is TGTACCAGCAGCTTTGGCAGCACGGATACGCAATATTTT. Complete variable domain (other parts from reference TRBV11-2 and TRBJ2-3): EAGVAQSPRYKIIEKRQSVAFWCNPISGHATLYWYQQILGQGPKLLIQFQNNGVVDDSQLPKDRFSAERLKGVDSTLKIQPAKLEDSAVYLCTSSFGSTDTQYFGPGTRLTVL.

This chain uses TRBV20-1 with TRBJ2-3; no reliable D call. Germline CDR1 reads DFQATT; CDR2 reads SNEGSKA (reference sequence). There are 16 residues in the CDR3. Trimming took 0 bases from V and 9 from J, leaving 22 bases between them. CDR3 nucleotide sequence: TGCAGTGCTAGAGATTGGAGCAGCACAACCGGAGAAACGCAGTATTTT. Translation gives CSARDWSSTTGETQYF.

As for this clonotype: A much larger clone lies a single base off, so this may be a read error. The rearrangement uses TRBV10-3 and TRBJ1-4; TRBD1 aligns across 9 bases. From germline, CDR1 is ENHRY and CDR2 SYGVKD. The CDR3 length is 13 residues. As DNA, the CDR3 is TGTGCCACTCAGGGACAGGGAGATGAAAAACTGCTTTTT. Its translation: CATQGQGDEKLLF.

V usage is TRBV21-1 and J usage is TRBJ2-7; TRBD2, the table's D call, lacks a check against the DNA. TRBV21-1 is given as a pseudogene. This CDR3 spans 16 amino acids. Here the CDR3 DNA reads TGTGCCAGCAGCAAAGGCGGGACTAGCGGGACCTACGGGCAGTACGTC. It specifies CASSKGGTSGTYGQYV.

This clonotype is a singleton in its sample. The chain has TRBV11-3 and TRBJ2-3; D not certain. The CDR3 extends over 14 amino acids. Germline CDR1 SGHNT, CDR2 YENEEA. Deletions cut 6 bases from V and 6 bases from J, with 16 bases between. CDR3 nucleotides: TGTGCCAGCAGTTTAAACGAAAACACGGATACGCAGTATTTT. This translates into CASSLNENTDTQYF.

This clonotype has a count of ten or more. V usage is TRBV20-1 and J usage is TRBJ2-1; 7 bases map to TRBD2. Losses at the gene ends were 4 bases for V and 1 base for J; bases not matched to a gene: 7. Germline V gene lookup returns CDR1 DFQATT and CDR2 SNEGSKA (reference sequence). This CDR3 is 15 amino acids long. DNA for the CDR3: TGCAGTGCTATTGACGGGAGGCGGTCCTACAATGAGCAGTTCTTC. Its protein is CSAIDGRRSYNEQFF.